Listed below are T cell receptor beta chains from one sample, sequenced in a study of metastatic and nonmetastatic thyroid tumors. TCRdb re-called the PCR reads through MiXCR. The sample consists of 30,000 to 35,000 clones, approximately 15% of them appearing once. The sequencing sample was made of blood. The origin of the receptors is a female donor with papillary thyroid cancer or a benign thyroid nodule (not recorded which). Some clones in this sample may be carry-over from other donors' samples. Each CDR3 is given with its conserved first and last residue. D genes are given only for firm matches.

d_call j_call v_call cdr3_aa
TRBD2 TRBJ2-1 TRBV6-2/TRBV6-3 CASSYSIAGGPTNEQFF
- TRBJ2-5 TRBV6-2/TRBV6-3 CASSRLTLETQYF
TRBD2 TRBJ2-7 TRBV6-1 CASSGGTNSYEQYF
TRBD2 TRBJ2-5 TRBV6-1 CANYSGTSAGETQYF
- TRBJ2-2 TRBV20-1 CSARDTRRENTGELFF
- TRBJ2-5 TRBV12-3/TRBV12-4 CASRWTGVRETQYF
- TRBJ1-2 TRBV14 CASSQSRGGAGYTF
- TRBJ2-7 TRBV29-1 CSVGVRGYEQYF
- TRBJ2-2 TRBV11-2 CASSLSLDGHGELFF
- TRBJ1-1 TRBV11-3 CASSSDSNTEAFF
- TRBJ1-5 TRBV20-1 CSASTMEGIANQPQHF